The rows below give T cell receptor beta chains drawn from one sample of a study of blood T cell repertoires in COVID-19. Generated by immunoSEQ multiplex PCR, the TCRdb table keeps only in-frame clones and is missing some. The sample shows a few hundred thousand clones, about 88% of them seen only once. The sequencing input was peripheral blood. Receptors originate from a woman aged 40 to 55 who had recovered from COVID-19. Both conserved end residues are part of each CDR3. Fields, in order: clone size, V gene, CDR3 protein. The listing skips clone size in some rows; elsewhere it reads once, few, many or a size class.

clone_size: many
v_call: TRBV5-4
cdr3_aa: CASSWDSQETQYF

clone_size: -
v_call: TRBV6-5
cdr3_aa: CASSYDRGWGTEAFF

clone_size: -
v_call: TRBV7-7
cdr3_aa: CASRRENTGELFF

clone_size: -
v_call: TRBV2
cdr3_aa: CASSPGVAANTGELFF

clone_size: -
v_call: TRBV5-1
cdr3_aa: CARVGGPNEKLFF

clone_size: -
v_call: TRBV7-9
cdr3_aa: CASSHTGTNYNEQFF

clone_size: -
v_call: TRBV6-5
cdr3_aa: CASSDDRAWGQPQHF

clone_size: -
v_call: TRBV3-1/TRBV3-2
cdr3_aa: CASSQGGTGGEQFF

clone_size: -
v_call: TRBV7-9
cdr3_aa: CASSFRLTSDPYEQYF

clone_size: -
v_call: TRBV28
cdr3_aa: CASSLTGQGSNEKLFF

clone_size: -
v_call: TRBV2
cdr3_aa: CASGRGTSLPEQFF

clone_size: -
v_call: TRBV5-6
cdr3_aa: CASSLIGLAGLKETQYF

clone_size: -
v_call: TRBV6-5
cdr3_aa: CASSFRDRTYGYTF

clone_size: -
v_call: TRBV30
cdr3_aa: CAWSVLDTYEQYF

clone_size: -
v_call: TRBV15
cdr3_aa: CATSRDRGHTEAFF

clone_size: -
v_call: TRBV5-4
cdr3_aa: CASSRDRDNEQFF

clone_size: -
v_call: TRBV25-1
cdr3_aa: CASSAMGQGNGYTF

clone_size: -
v_call: TRBV11-2
cdr3_aa: CASSSKYNSPLHF

clone_size: -
v_call: TRBV10-2
cdr3_aa: CASREQGSGELFF

clone_size: -
v_call: TRBV5-6
cdr3_aa: CASSLRSSGADTQYF

clone_size: -
v_call: TRBV2
cdr3_aa: CASTPDLFYNEQFF

clone_size: -
v_call: TRBV28
cdr3_aa: CASSPRGATGELFF

clone_size: -
v_call: TRBV11-3
cdr3_aa: CASSPQEGAGEQYF

clone_size: -
v_call: TRBV18
cdr3_aa: CASSLKHQGFSEAFF

clone_size: once
v_call: TRBV19
cdr3_aa: CAILPPGQDSPLHF

clone_size: -
v_call: TRBV6-2/TRBV6-3
cdr3_aa: CASSYSKSGRMSDTQYF

clone_size: -
v_call: TRBV18
cdr3_aa: CASSPGHRGGETQYF

clone_size: -
v_call: TRBV2
cdr3_aa: CASRDLFSGVNNEQFF

clone_size: -
v_call: TRBV7-9
cdr3_aa: CASSLVTGIETQYF

clone_size: -
v_call: TRBV9
cdr3_aa: CASSVGDRDKAFF

clone_size: -
v_call: TRBV12-5
cdr3_aa: CASGLAYTGELFF

clone_size: -
v_call: TRBV19
cdr3_aa: CASSIAHRNGYTF

clone_size: -
v_call: TRBV6-5
cdr3_aa: CASSPPTLQAGGYTF

clone_size: -
v_call: TRBV5-1
cdr3_aa: CASSLSGSGETQYF

clone_size: -
v_call: TRBV4-1
cdr3_aa: CASSQGQAINTEAFF

clone_size: once
v_call: TRBV15
cdr3_aa: CATSSTSGSNTGELFF

clone_size: -
v_call: TRBV6-4
cdr3_aa: CASSRMAGTEAFF

clone_size: -
v_call: TRBV29-1
cdr3_aa: CSVVGGGGYNEQFF

clone_size: once
v_call: TRBV20-1
cdr3_aa: CSGLTNTEAFF

clone_size: -
v_call: TRBV28
cdr3_aa: CASRWSGGLYGYTF

clone_size: few
v_call: TRBV19
cdr3_aa: CASSNQVRSGNTIYF

clone_size: once
v_call: TRBV21-1
cdr3_aa: CASSVQRGSYNEQFF

clone_size: -
v_call: TRBV24-1
cdr3_aa: CATSDFRVSGNTIYF

clone_size: -
v_call: TRBV30
cdr3_aa: CAWSRENTEAFF

clone_size: -
v_call: TRBV20-1
cdr3_aa: CSASIGTSGINIQYF

clone_size: -
v_call: TRBV5-3
cdr3_aa: CARSWDRAQNYGYTF

clone_size: -
v_call: TRBV18
cdr3_aa: CASSPRDRVPSGSHEQFF

clone_size: few
v_call: TRBV11-2
cdr3_aa: CASSLGQNTGELFF

clone_size: -
v_call: TRBV2
cdr3_aa: CATSYQETQYF

clone_size: -
v_call: TRBV29-1
cdr3_aa: CSVEEFRGANEKLFF

clone_size: -
v_call: TRBV15
cdr3_aa: CATRREGWETQYF

clone_size: -
v_call: TRBV4-3
cdr3_aa: CASSQEAQGGEAFF

clone_size: -
v_call: TRBV27
cdr3_aa: CASSRGTQGITEAFF

clone_size: -
v_call: TRBV5-1
cdr3_aa: CASSLSGTEAFF

clone_size: -
v_call: TRBV4-3
cdr3_aa: CASSQVGGSVNEQFF

clone_size: -
v_call: TRBV3-1/TRBV3-2
cdr3_aa: CASSQDFAPAGYEETQYF

clone_size: -
v_call: TRBV12-3/TRBV12-4
cdr3_aa: CASSIRFSAQHF